This is a list of T cell receptor beta chains from one sample in a study of blood T cell repertoires in COVID-19. Libraries were prepared by immunoSEQ multiplex PCR; TCRdb keeps only in-frame clonotypes and omits some of them. The sample holds about 200,000 clones, 70% to 90% seen once. Sample: PBMCs or T cells enriched from blood (not recorded which). These receptor sequences come from a woman in her thirties or forties with acute COVID-19. CDR3s include the opening cysteine and the closing phenylalanine or tryptophan. D genes are given only for firm matches. The size field is filled for only some rows; it gives once, few, many or a size class.

>NA|NA|TRBJ1-5|TRBV19
TGTGCCAGTAGAACCGGGTTTGGAGGAAATCAGCCCCAGCATTTT
CASRTGFGGNQPQHF
>TRBD1|NA|TRBJ1-2|TRBV28
TGTGCCAGCCGGACAGGGCCAAACTATGGCTACACCTTC
CASRTGPNYGYTF
>TRBD1|NA|TRBJ1-1|TRBV4-1
TGCGCCAGCAGCCAAGATTTTAAGGGGGCCATGAACACTGAAGCTTTCTTT
CASSQDFKGAMNTEAFF
>NA|NA|TRBJ2-2|TRBV30
TGTGCCTGGAGTCCCCCATCCGGGGAGCTGTTTTTT
CAWSPPSGELFF
>NA|NA|TRBJ2-1|TRBV23-1
TGCGCCAGCACTAGGGGTAATGAGCAGTTCTTC
CASTRGNEQFF
>NA|NA|TRBJ2-5|TRBV12-3/TRBV12-4
TGTGCCAGCAGTTTCCAGCAAGAGACCCAGTACTTC
CASSFQQETQYF
>NA|NA|TRBJ2-2|TRBV30
TGTGCCTGCCGGGGAGGGGGAACGAACACCGGGGAGCTGTTTTTT
CACRGGGTNTGELFF
>NA|NA|TRBJ2-7|TRBV9
TGTGCCAGCAGCCCCCAGGGACACTTCAACGAGCAGTACTTC
CASSPQGHFNEQYF
>NA|NA|TRBJ2-1|TRBV5-1
TGCGCCAGCAGCTACCCTACTAGCAATGAGCAGTTCTTC
CASSYPTSNEQFF
>TRBD1|NA|TRBJ2-2|TRBV28
TGTGCCAGCAGTAGCCCGGGACAGGGGTACACCGGGGAGCTGTTTTTT
CASSSPGQGYTGELFF
>TRBD2|NA|TRBJ2-5|TRBV7-6
TGTGCCAGCAGCTTAGCGCGAAGGCTAGCGGGAGGGCCGGGGGAGACCCAGTACTTC
CASSLARRLAGGPGETQYF
>NA|few|TRBJ2-1|TRBV9
TGTGCCAGCAGCGTAACAGGGACGTACTACAATGAGCAGTTCTTC
CASSVTGTYYNEQFF
>TRBD1|NA|TRBJ1-3|TRBV28
TGTGCCAGCAGTTTCCAGGGGGAAAACACCATATATTTT
CASSFQGENTIYF
>NA|NA|TRBJ2-1|TRBV4-2
TGTGCCAGCAGCGGGAGAGACTCCTACAATGAGCAGTTCTTC
CASSGRDSYNEQFF
>NA|NA|TRBJ2-6|TRBV11-2
TGTGCCAGCAGTTTTGGGGCCTCTTCTGGGGCCAACGTCCTGACTTTC
CASSFGASSGANVLTF
>NA|once|TRBJ1-2|TRBV27
TGTGCCAGCAGTTTTGCGGGGACTGGTGGCTACACCTTC
CASSFAGTGGYTF
>NA|NA|TRBJ1-1|TRBV28
TGTGCCCTCCTAGGGAACACTGAAGCTTTCTTT
CALLGNTEAFF
>TRBD2|NA|TRBJ2-5|TRBV7-9
TGTGCCAGCAGTGGTAGGGCTAGCGGGAGTGCAGAGACCCAGTACTTC
CASSGRASGSAETQYF
>NA|NA|TRBJ2-1|TRBV12-3/TRBV12-4
TGTGCCAGCAGTTTAGCGGCCCGGGATGGGCAGTTCTTC
CASSLAARDGQFF
>NA|NA|TRBJ2-5|TRBV28
TGTGCCAGCAGCCCCCAGGGGTCTCGACTACTAGAGACCCAGTACTTC
CASSPQGSRLLETQYF
>TRBD1|NA|TRBJ1-5|TRBV6-2/TRBV6-3
TGTGCCAGCAGTAGACAGGGGGCCCAGGGGGCCCAGCATTTT
CASSRQGAQGAQHF
>NA|NA|TRBJ1-5|TRBV5-6
TGTGCCAGCAGCCAGGGAAATAGTCAGCCCCAGCATTTT
CASSQGNSQPQHF
>NA|NA|TRBJ2-1|TRBV24-1
TGTGCCACCAGTGATCCCACAGGGTTCGGTGATGAGCAGTTCTTC
CATSDPTGFGDEQFF
>NA|once|TRBJ1-1|TRBV4-1
TGCGCCAGCAGCCCCCGACAAGCCCCGAACACTGAAGCTTTCTTT
CASSPRQAPNTEAFF
>TRBD1|once|TRBJ2-2|TRBV2
TGTGCCAGCAGTTTGGGACAGACGAACACCGGGGAGCTGTTTTTT
CASSLGQTNTGELFF
>TRBD1|once|TRBJ2-1|TRBV14
TGTGCCAGCAGCCCACAGGGGGTACACCGTTTCGACAATGAGCAGTTCTTC
CASSPQGVHRFDNEQFF
>NA|NA|TRBJ1-4|TRBV6-5
TGTGCCAGCAGTTATCGTCGCAGGGTTAATGAAAAACTGTTTTTT
CASSYRRRVNEKLFF
>NA|many|TRBJ2-3|TRBV7-9
TGTGCCAGCAGCCCAGGGGACAACATAGGGCGCACAGATACGCAGTATTTT
CASSPGDNIGRTDTQYF
>NA|few|TRBJ2-7|TRBV2
TGTGCCAGCGATCCCCGGGGCAGGGGTCCCTACGAGCAGTACTTC
CASDPRGRGPYEQYF
>NA|NA|TRBJ1-5|TRBV15
TGTGCCACCAGCGGGGGGGCGCGGGATCAGCCCCAGCATTTT
CATSGGARDQPQHF
>TRBD1|NA|TRBJ2-7|TRBV29-1
TGCAGCGTCGTAAGGGACAGGGGAACCGAGCAGTACTTC
CSVVRDRGTEQYF
>TRBD2|NA|TRBJ2-7|TRBV2
TGTGCCAGCAGTGGCGTGACTAGCGACTCCTACGAGCAGTACTTC
CASSGVTSDSYEQYF
>NA|NA|TRBJ1-1|TRBV19
TGTGCCAGTAGTCCCAGGGTTCCCCACTTTGAAGCTTTCTTT
CASSPRVPHFEAFF
>NA|NA|TRBJ2-1|TRBV19
TGTGCCAGTAGTATCGACCTAGTTAGCTCCTACAATGAGCAGTTCTTC
CASSIDLVSSYNEQFF
>NA|NA|TRBJ2-3|TRBV4-1
TGCGCCAGCAGCTCCCCCAGCGGCCTGTCCACAGATACGCAGTATTTT
CASSSPSGLSTDTQYF